Listed below are T cell receptor beta chains from one sample, sequenced in a study of cytomegalovirus exposure and HLA in healthy donors. Produced via immunoSEQ multiplex PCR; TCRdb's table is partial and in-frame only. Here the sample spans more than 90,000 clones, roughly 83% being singletons. The specimen sequenced was PBMCs. These receptors originate from a man in his late teens or twenties in good health and CMV-seronegative. CDR3s include the opening cysteine and the closing phenylalanine or tryptophan. A D gene is named only where the DNA matches it firmly. Clone size is shown for a subset of rows, as once, few, many or a class of expanded clone.

J: TRBJ2-7; V: TRBV5-6; size: -; D: TRBD1; CDR3: CASSIQGLGMDEQYF; DNA: TGTGCCAGCAGCATACAGGGGTTGGGTATGGATGAGCAGTACTTC
J: TRBJ2-7; V: TRBV7-6; size: -; D: -; CDR3: CASSLIGQATEQYF; DNA: TGTGCCAGCAGCCTCATAGGTCAGGCGACAGAGCAGTACTTC
J: TRBJ1-1; V: TRBV5-4; size: -; D: TRBD1; CDR3: CASSYNRGATEAFF; DNA: TGTGCCAGCAGCTATAACAGGGGTGCCACTGAAGCTTTCTTT
J: TRBJ2-2; V: TRBV6-1; size: -; D: TRBD1; CDR3: CASRRQGADTGELFF; DNA: TGTGCCAGCCGACGACAGGGGGCGGACACCGGGGAGCTGTTTTTT
J: TRBJ1-2; V: TRBV30; size: -; D: -; CDR3: CAWSDGVLGHGYTF; DNA: TGTGCCTGGAGTGACGGGGTCCTTGGGCATGGCTACACCTTC
J: TRBJ2-7; V: TRBV5-5; size: -; D: -; CDR3: CASSLSLQPQIYEQYF; DNA: TGTGCCAGCAGCTTGAGTTTACAGCCACAAATCTACGAGCAGTACTTC
J: TRBJ1-4; V: TRBV7-8; size: -; D: TRBD1; CDR3: CASSDRGRTNEKLFF; DNA: TGTGCCAGCAGCGACAGGGGGCGAACTAATGAAAAACTGTTTTTT
J: TRBJ1-2; V: TRBV25-1; size: -; D: -; CDR3: CASSERTSNYGYTF; DNA: TGTGCCAGCAGTGAACGGACATCTAACTATGGCTACACCTTC
J: TRBJ2-7; V: TRBV30; size: -; D: -; CDR3: CAWRLGSGSYEQYF; DNA: TGTGCCTGGAGGTTGGGTAGCGGCTCCTACGAGCAGTACTTC
J: TRBJ2-2; V: TRBV6-6; size: -; D: -; CDR3: CASSYLAGELFF; DNA: TGTGCCAGCAGTTACCTCGCCGGGGAGCTGTTTTTT
J: TRBJ2-3; V: TRBV7-9; size: -; D: TRBD1; CDR3: CASSPGTGGAATDTQYF; DNA: TGTGCCAGCAGCCCCGGGACAGGGGGCGCCGCGACAGATACGCAGTATTTT
J: TRBJ2-5; V: TRBV27; size: -; D: TRBD2; CDR3: CASRASGAQETQYF; DNA: TGTGCCAGCAGGGCTAGCGGGGCCCAAGAGACCCAGTACTTC
J: TRBJ1-1; V: TRBV18; size: -; D: -; CDR3: CASSDTFMNTEAFF; DNA: TGTGCCAGCTCCGACACCTTCATGAACACTGAAGCTTTCTTT
J: TRBJ2-5; V: TRBV7-2; size: -; D: TRBD1; CDR3: CASSPDRGLPETQYF; DNA: TGTGCCAGCAGCCCGGACAGGGGGCTCCCAGAGACCCAGTACTTC
J: TRBJ1-1; V: TRBV28; size: -; D: TRBD1; CDR3: CASSHRGRWTEAFF; DNA: TGTGCCAGCAGCCACAGGGGGCGATGGACTGAAGCTTTCTTT
J: TRBJ2-7; V: TRBV6-1; size: -; D: TRBD1; CDR3: CASIDRDSYEQYF; DNA: TGTGCCAGCATCGACAGGGACTCCTACGAGCAGTACTTC
J: TRBJ1-5; V: TRBV7-9; size: -; D: -; CDR3: CASTAGTDPPQHF; DNA: TGTGCCAGCACGGCGGGGACCGACCCACCCCAGCATTTT
J: TRBJ2-7; V: TRBV28; size: -; D: TRBD1; CDR3: CASSLQFKGQRRGEQYF; DNA: TGTGCCAGCAGTCTTCAGTTTAAGGGACAGAGGAGAGGCGAGCAGTACTTC
J: TRBJ1-2; V: TRBV30; size: -; D: -; CDR3: CAWSGGREDYGYTF; DNA: TGTGCCTGGAGTGGGGGCAGGGAGGACTATGGCTACACCTTC
J: TRBJ2-1; V: TRBV6-4; size: -; D: TRBD2; CDR3: CASRILAGGPGEQFF; DNA: TGTGCCAGCAGAATACTAGCGGGAGGGCCGGGTGAGCAGTTCTTC
J: TRBJ1-4; V: TRBV15; size: -; D: -; CDR3: CATSRDPLPNEKLFF; DNA: TGTGCCACCAGCAGAGATCCCCTCCCCAATGAAAAACTGTTTTTT
J: TRBJ2-1; V: TRBV4-2; size: -; D: -; CDR3: CASSQAVAVDEQFF; DNA: TGTGCCAGCAGCCAGGCGGTAGCGGTAGATGAGCAGTTCTTC
J: TRBJ1-1; V: TRBV6-4; size: -; D: TRBD1; CDR3: CASSDRGHTEAFF; DNA: TGTGCCAGCAGTGACAGGGGGCACACTGAAGCTTTCTTT
J: TRBJ2-6; V: TRBV5-4; size: -; D: -; CDR3: CASSRTKLTGANVLTF; DNA: TGTGCCAGCAGCAGAACAAAGTTGACTGGGGCCAACGTCCTGACTTTC
J: TRBJ1-1; V: TRBV15; size: -; D: -; CDR3: CATSRSSWERSDTEAFF; DNA: TGTGCCACCAGCAGATCCAGTTGGGAGAGGTCGGACACTGAAGCTTTCTTT
J: TRBJ1-5; V: TRBV9; size: -; D: -; CDR3: CASSVTGSNQPQHF; DNA: TGTGCCAGCAGCGTTACAGGGAGCAATCAGCCCCAGCATTTT
J: TRBJ1-6; V: TRBV14; size: once; D: -; CDR3: CASSQEGGPRNSPLHF; DNA: TGTGCCAGCAGCCAAGAGGGGGGGCCCCGAAATTCACCCCTCCACTTT
J: TRBJ2-5; V: TRBV20-1; size: -; D: -; CDR3: CSAYQETQYF; DNA: TGCAGTGCTTATCAAGAGACCCAGTACTTC
J: TRBJ2-3; V: TRBV12-5; size: -; D: TRBD1; CDR3: CASGSDGSGRQGATDTQYF; DNA: TGTGCTAGTGGTTCAGATGGCTCGGGCAGACAGGGGGCCACAGATACGCAGTATTTT
J: TRBJ2-7; V: TRBV6-6; size: -; D: TRBD1; CDR3: CASSYPRQGAGEQYF; DNA: TGTGCCAGCAGTTACCCACGACAGGGGGCAGGTGAGCAGTACTTC
J: TRBJ2-4; V: TRBV5-6; size: -; D: -; CDR3: CASSPWGRLAKNIQYF; DNA: TGTGCCAGCAGCCCATGGGGGCGACTAGCCAAAAACATTCAGTACTTC
J: TRBJ1-1; V: TRBV7-6; size: -; D: -; CDR3: CASRRQDTEAFF; DNA: TGTGCCAGCAGGCGCCAGGACACTGAAGCTTTCTTT
J: TRBJ2-1; V: TRBV11-2; size: -; D: -; CDR3: CASSDRTPAREQFF; DNA: TGTGCCAGCAGTGACAGGACACCAGCGAGGGAGCAGTTCTTC
J: TRBJ1-1; V: TRBV5-1; size: -; D: -; CDR3: CASTPGDTGQSAFF; DNA: TGCGCCAGCACCCCAGGGGACACGGGCCAATCGGCTTTCTTT
J: TRBJ2-2; V: TRBV4-1; size: few; D: TRBD2; CDR3: CASSQDLAGGTGELFF; DNA: TGCGCCAGCAGCCAAGATCTCGCCGGGGGGACCGGGGAGCTGTTTTTT
J: TRBJ2-1; V: TRBV29-1; size: -; D: -; CDR3: CSVGGAIGGISYNEQFF; DNA: TGCAGCGTGGGGGGGGCGATTGGGGGGATCTCCTACAATGAGCAGTTCTTC
J: TRBJ2-6; V: TRBV15; size: -; D: -; CDR3: CATSRDNSGANVLTF; DNA: TGTGCCACCAGCAGGGACAACTCTGGGGCCAACGTCCTGACTTTC
J: TRBJ2-7; V: TRBV5-1; size: -; D: TRBD1; CDR3: CASSMGQTYEQYF; DNA: TGCGCCAGCAGCATGGGACAGACCTACGAGCAGTACTTC
J: TRBJ1-1; V: TRBV7-2; size: -; D: TRBD1; CDR3: CASSRDRGGSGEAFF; DNA: TGTGCCAGCAGCCGGGACAGGGGTGGTTCAGGTGAAGCTTTCTTT
J: TRBJ1-1; V: TRBV27; size: -; D: -; CDR3: CASREPGRFIEAFF; DNA: TGTGCCAGCAGAGAACCCGGCAGGTTTATCGAAGCTTTCTTT
J: TRBJ2-5; V: TRBV10-3; size: -; D: -; CDR3: CAISASGDTQETQYF; DNA: TGTGCCATCAGTGCATCGGGAGATACCCAAGAGACCCAGTACTTC
J: TRBJ2-5; V: TRBV5-5; size: -; D: TRBD2; CDR3: CASSSLASSGIQETQYF; DNA: TGTGCCAGCAGCTCCTTGGCGTCTAGCGGGATTCAAGAGACCCAGTACTTC
J: TRBJ2-7; V: TRBV29-1; size: once; D: TRBD2; CDR3: CSVAGTSGSTLGNEQYF; DNA: TGCAGCGTGGCCGGGACTAGCGGGAGCACCCTCGGGAACGAGCAGTACTTC
J: TRBJ2-7; V: TRBV18; size: few; D: TRBD2; CDR3: CASSGTSGGSSYEQYF; DNA: TGTGCCAGCTCAGGAACTAGCGGGGGTAGCTCCTACGAGCAGTACTTC
J: TRBJ2-5; V: TRBV4-2; size: -; D: -; CDR3: CASRAEGPQYF; DNA: TGTGCCAGCAGGGCGGAAGGTCCCCAGTACTTC
J: TRBJ1-1; V: TRBV18; size: -; D: TRBD1; CDR3: CASSPYMTGKGNTEAFF; DNA: TGTGCCAGCTCACCATACATGACAGGGAAGGGGAACACTGAAGCTTTCTTT